This is a list of T cell receptor beta chains from one sample in a study of blood T cell repertoires in COVID-19. Profiled with immunoSEQ multiplex PCR; TCRdb holds only in-frame clones, not every one. The sample lists 100,000 to 150,000 clones, 87% seen once, with 6.5% to 8.5% in the top ten. Sequenced sample: peripheral blood. The receptors originated from a human donor in a cohort sampled during active COVID-19. The CDR3 runs from the conserved cysteine through the conserved F or W. The D gene is left open where the match is weak. Expanded clones are given a class, and other clones once, few, many or no size at all.

>.|TRBD2|TRBJ2-7|TRBV6-5
TGTGCCAGCAGTTACGGAGGGACTAGCGGGGGTCGGGAGCAGTACTTC
CASSYGGTSGGREQYF
>once|.|TRBJ2-1|TRBV19
TGTGCCAGTAGTATTGTAGCCAGGGCTATCCCTGAGCAGTTCTTC
CASSIVARAIPEQFF
>few|.|TRBJ1-1|TRBV28
TGTGCCAGCACCCTATGGTCAGAAGCTTTCTTT
CASTLWSEAFF
>once|.|TRBJ1-2|TRBV14
TGTGCCAGCAGCCAAGATCGGAGACTTGGCGGTGGCTACACCTTC
CASSQDRRLGGGYTF
>.|TRBD2|TRBJ2-1|TRBV5-1
TGCGCCAGCAAACTCGGGACTAGCGCTTACAATGAGCAGTTCTTC
CASKLGTSAYNEQFF
>.|.|TRBJ1-1|TRBV18
TGTGCCAGCTCACCTGCGCCGGGTGAAGCTTTCTTT
CASSPAPGEAFF
>.|.|TRBJ1-1|TRBV4-1
TGCGCCAGCAGCCACGCAGACAGGACTGCTGAAGCTTTCTTT
CASSHADRTAEAFF
>.|TRBD2|TRBJ2-5|TRBV10-3
TGTGCCATCAGTGGAGCGGGAGTAAAAGAGACCCAGTACTTC
CAISGAGVKETQYF
>.|TRBD1|TRBJ1-2|TRBV18
TGTGCCAGCTCACCGGGGACAGGGGGTTCCCTTGGCTACACCTTC
CASSPGTGGSLGYTF
>.|TRBD1|TRBJ2-7|TRBV30
TGTGCCTGGTCCAAGGGACAGGGGGCCTACGAGCAGTACTTC
CAWSKGQGAYEQYF
>once|TRBD2|TRBJ2-5|TRBV10-3
TGTGCCATCAGTCCACTAGCGGGAGGGGAAGAGACCCAGTACTTC
CAISPLAGGEETQYF
>.|TRBD1|TRBJ1-6|TRBV2
TGTGCCAGCAGGGGCTATGGACAGGGGGCGAGTTCACCCCTCCACTTT
CASRGYGQGASSPLHF
>.|TRBD1|TRBJ2-7|TRBV29-1
TGCAGCGTTAGTCTGACCAGGGGGCTGTACGAGCAGTACTTC
CSVSLTRGLYEQYF
>.|TRBD1|TRBJ1-1|TRBV6-5
TGTGCCAGCACCCGACAGGGGGGGACTGAAGCTTTCTTT
CASTRQGGTEAFF
>.|TRBD2|TRBJ2-1|TRBV19
TGTGCCAGTACCCGGCGGGAGAGAAATGAGCAGTTCTTC
CASTRRERNEQFF
>.|TRBD1|TRBJ1-4|TRBV28
TGTGCCAGCGGACTGGGGACAGGGGGCACAACTAATGAAAAACTGTTTTTT
CASGLGTGGTTNEKLFF